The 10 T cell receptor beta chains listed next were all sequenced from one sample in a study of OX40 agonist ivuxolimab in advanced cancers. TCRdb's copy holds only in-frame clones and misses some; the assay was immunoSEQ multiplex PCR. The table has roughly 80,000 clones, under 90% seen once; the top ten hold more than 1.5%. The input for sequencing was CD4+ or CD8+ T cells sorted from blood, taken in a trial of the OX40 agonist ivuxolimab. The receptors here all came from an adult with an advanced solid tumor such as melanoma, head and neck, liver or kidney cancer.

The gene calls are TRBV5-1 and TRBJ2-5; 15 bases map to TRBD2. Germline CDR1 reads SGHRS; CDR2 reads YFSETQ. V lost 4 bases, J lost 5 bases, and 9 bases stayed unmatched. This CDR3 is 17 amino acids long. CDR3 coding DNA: TGCGCCAGCAGCCCCGGGACTAGCGGGGGGCCCCAGGAGACCCAGTACTTC. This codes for CASSPGTSGGPQETQYF.

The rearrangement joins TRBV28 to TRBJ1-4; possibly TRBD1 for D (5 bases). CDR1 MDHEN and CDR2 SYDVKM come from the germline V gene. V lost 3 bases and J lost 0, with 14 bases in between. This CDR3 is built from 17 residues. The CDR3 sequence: CASSLGGVGATNEKLFF. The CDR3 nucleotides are TGTGCCAGCAGTTTGGGGGGTGTCGGGGCAACTAATGAAAAACTGTTTTTT.

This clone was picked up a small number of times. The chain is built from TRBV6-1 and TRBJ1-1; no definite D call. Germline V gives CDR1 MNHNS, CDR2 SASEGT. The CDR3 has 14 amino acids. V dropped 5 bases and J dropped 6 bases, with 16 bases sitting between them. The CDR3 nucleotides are TGTGCCAGCAGTCCCGGTCGAGAAGCCGCTGAAGCTTTCTTT. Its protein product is CASSPGREAAEAFF.

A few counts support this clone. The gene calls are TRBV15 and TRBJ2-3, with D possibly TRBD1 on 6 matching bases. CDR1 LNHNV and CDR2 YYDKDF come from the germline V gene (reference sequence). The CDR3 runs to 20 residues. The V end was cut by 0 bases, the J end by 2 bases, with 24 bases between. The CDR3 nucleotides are TGTGCCACCAGCAGAGATACGGACGGGTCCGGGACAACTTCCACAGATACGCAGTATTTT. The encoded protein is CATSRDTDGSGTTSTDTQYF.

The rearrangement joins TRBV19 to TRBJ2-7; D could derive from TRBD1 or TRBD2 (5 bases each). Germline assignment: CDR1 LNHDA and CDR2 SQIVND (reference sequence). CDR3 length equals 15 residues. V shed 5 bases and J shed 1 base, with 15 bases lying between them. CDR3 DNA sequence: TGTGCCAGTAGTTTCTCTGTGGGGGTTTCCTACGAGCAGTACTTC. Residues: CASSFSVGVSYEQYF.

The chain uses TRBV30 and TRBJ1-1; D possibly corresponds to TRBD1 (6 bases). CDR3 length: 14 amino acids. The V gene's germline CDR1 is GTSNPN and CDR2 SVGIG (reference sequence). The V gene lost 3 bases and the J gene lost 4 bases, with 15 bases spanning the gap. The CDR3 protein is CAWSFRGFGTEAFF. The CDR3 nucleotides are TGTGCCTGGAGCTTTAGGGGGTTCGGCACTGAAGCTTTCTTT. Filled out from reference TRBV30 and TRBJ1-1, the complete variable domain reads SQTIHQWPATLVQPVGSPLSLECTVEGTSNPNLYWYRQAAGRGLQLLFYSVGIGQISSEVPQNLSASRPQDRQFILSSKKLLLSDSGFYLCAWSFRGFGTEAFFGQGTRLTVV.

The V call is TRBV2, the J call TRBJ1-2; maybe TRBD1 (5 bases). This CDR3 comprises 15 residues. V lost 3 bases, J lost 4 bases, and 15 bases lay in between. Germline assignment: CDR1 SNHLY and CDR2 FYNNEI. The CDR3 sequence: CASSEGGLPGYGYTF. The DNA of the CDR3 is TGTGCCAGCAGTGAGGGGGGGTTGCCTGGCTATGGCTACACCTTC. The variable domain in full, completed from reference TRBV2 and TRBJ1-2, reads EPEVTQTPSHQVTQMGQEVILRCVPISNHLYFYWYRQILGQKVEFLVSFYNNEISEKSEIFDDQFSVERPDGSNFTLKIRSTKLEDSAMYFCASSEGGLPGYGYTFGSGTRLTVV.

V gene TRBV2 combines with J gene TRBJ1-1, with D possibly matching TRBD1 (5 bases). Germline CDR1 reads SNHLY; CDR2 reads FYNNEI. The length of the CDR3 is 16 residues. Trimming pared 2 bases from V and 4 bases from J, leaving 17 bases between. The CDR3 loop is CASSETKGTMGTEAFF. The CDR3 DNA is TGTGCCAGCAGTGAAACGAAGGGGACGATGGGCACTGAAGCTTTCTTT. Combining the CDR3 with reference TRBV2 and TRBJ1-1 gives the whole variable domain EPEVTQTPSHQVTQMGQEVILRCVPISNHLYFYWYRQILGQKVEFLVSFYNNEISEKSEIFDDQFSVERPDGSNFTLKIRSTKLEDSAMYFCASSETKGTMGTEAFFGQGTRLTVV.

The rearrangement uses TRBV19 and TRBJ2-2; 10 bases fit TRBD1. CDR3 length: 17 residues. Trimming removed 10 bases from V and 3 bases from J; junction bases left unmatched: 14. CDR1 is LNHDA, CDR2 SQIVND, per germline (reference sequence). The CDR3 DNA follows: TGTGCCACCACCCCGGTGGGGGGACAGGGGTACACCGGGGAGCTGTTTTTT. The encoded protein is CATTPVGGQGYTGELFF.

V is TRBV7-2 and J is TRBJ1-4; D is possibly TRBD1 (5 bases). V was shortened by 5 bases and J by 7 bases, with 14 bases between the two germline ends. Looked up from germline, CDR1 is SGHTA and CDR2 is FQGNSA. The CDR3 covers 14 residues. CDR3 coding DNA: TGTGCCAGCAGCGCCGACAGATGGTCTGAAAAACTGTTTTTT. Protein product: CASSADRWSEKLFF.